This T cell receptor beta chain is from a study of T cell responses to AZD1222 COVID-19 vaccine (dated by TCRdb to the early 2020s). Context from the whole study: AZD1222 recipients whose second dose came at about 4 weeks and those whose second dose came at about 12 weeks were combined into one group, since spike-specific TCR depth and breadth did not differ between the two schedules. A total of about 230 trial participants underwent TCR sequencing, of whom approximately 210 received two doses of AZD1222 and 26 received two doses of the MenACWY control vaccine. Trial participants were enrolled by age into 18-55, 56-69 and 70-plus year subgroups, with approximately 160, 26 and 62 TCR-sequenced participants respectively. What the research found in general, with its limitations: In the small 56-69-year group, the increase in depth fell short of significance, most likely because of low power. Nearly half of unique spike-specific TCRs reportedly recognized epitopes outside regions mutated in the B.1.351 and B.1.1.7 variants. Spike-specific TCR breadth and depth rose significantly after two AZD1222 doses compared with day 0 and with MenACWY recipients. Because no day 14 peak-response samples were available, the repertoires could be characterized only after the peak T cell response. Conclusions about previously exposed vaccinees are limited, since just five or six AZD1222 recipients were seropositive for SARS-CoV-2 at baseline. The vaccine-associated CD4 TCRs covered the entire spike protein, and the dominant responses fell in regions 160-218 and 743-854. Participants were mostly white British, with more females than males. The authors suggested clonal diversity may have been underestimated.

With respect to this clone: It lacks a known antigen. There are no base qualities to consult, and no much larger clone falls within one base.

The CDR3 regions of human TCRbeta chains were subjected to immunosequencing. The authors' pipeline ran thus. TCRs in the repertoires were matched against a reference library of SARS-CoV-2-specific TCRs that had been generated with the MIRA antigen-specificity platform. Breadth meant the fraction of unique TCRs that were SARS-CoV-2-associated, whereas depth meant the fraction of total T cells that were SARS-CoV-2-associated. Using the MIRA data, each spike-specific TCR was assigned both to the spike region to which the TCR was reactive and to a CD4 or CD8 class. Log10-transformed breadth and depth values were compared by one-way ANOVA with Sidak's multiple comparisons tests. In its TCRdb copy, this immuneACCESS table keeps in-frame sequences only and misses some clones. Where compared with another copy, unresolved V genes explain less than half of these, and the others have no known cause. V and J calls and clone size are those listed in that table; D and trimming were worked out from the DNA. The sample records about 150,000 clones, roughly nine tenths of which are singletons. The top ten clonotypes cover approximately 5.1% of the sample.

The time point label of this sample denotes: baseline before first vaccination. Vaccinee samples came from UK trials COV001 and COV002, including a single-blind randomized controlled phase 2/3 trial of AZD1222 (ChAdOx1 nCoV-19) in healthy adults. For TCRbeta chain sequencing, PBMC samples from trial participants were taken at day 0 and at day 28 after the second dose. V is shortened by 7 bases, J by 4 bases, and the region joining them spans 14 bases. According to the germline V gene, CDR1 reads MNHEY and CDR2 reads SVGAGI. From the cysteine up to the phenylalanine, the CDR3 has a length of 14 residues. Only the CDR3 region is kept as DNA, spanning 42 bases read in frame from base 1.

Here the sequenced sample was peripheral blood, taken on day 0 of AZD1222 vaccination. The rearranged segments are TRBV6-5 and TRBJ2-1; a weak D assignment points to TRBD1 (8 bases agree). This sequence was found in an adult in good health. The CDR3 is CASTKQGGYNEQFF. In nucleotides, the sequence is TGTGCCAGCACCAAACAGGGGGGGTACAATGAGCAGTTCTTC.